This T cell receptor (beta chain) appears in the sequencing data of a study of T-cell memory formation after mild COVID-19. This clonotype was observed a few times. Its matching antigen is unknown. Using constant-segment primers, 5'RACE produced TCR alpha and TCR beta cDNA libraries carrying sample barcodes and UMIs. TCRdb fed the 5' RACE reads into MiXCR, producing one record per CDR3 protein. The top ten hold roughly 8.3% of the sample, which has around 510,000 distinct CDR3 sequences, roughly a fifth seen once. Broader study findings: Pre-infection memory contained some responding clones, which suggested that cross-reactive memory had joined.

Sequenced input: PBMCs or a T cell subset sorted from them (not recorded which). This TCR derives from an adult woman who had mild COVID-19 (a few samples of this study predate the infection). Cell type and time point are not known.

The CDR3 spells CSARPRGATEAFF. The CDR3 DNA follows: TGCAGTGCTAGACCCCGGGGGGCCACTGAAGCTTTCTTT. The V and J genes are TRBV20-1 and TRBJ1-1; TRBD1 is a possible D gene (6 bases). This CDR3 is built from 13 residues. Germline CDR1 and CDR2: DFQATT and SNEGSKA (reference sequence). V lost 2 bases, J lost 4 bases, and 11 bases lay in between.